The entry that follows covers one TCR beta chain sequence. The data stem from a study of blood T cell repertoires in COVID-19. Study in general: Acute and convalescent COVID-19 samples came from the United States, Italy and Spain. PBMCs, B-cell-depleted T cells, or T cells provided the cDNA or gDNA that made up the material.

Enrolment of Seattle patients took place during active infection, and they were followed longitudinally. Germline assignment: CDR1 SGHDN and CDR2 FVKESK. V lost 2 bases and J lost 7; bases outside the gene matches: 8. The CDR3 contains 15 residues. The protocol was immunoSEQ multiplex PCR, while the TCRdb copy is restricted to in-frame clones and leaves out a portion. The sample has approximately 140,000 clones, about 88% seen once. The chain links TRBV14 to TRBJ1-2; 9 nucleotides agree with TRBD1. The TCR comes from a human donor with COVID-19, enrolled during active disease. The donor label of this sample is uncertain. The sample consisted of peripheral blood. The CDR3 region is CASSQRTGDLSGYTF. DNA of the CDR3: TGTGCCAGCAGCCAAAGGACAGGGGACCTCTCTGGCTACACCTTC.